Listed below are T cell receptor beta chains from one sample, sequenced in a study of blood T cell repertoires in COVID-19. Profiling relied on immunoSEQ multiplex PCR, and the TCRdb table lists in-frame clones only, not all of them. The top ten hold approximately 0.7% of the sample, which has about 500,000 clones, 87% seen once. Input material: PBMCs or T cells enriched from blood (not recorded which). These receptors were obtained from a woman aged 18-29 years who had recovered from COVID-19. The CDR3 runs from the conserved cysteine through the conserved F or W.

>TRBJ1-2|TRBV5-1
CASSPSWQAEGYTF
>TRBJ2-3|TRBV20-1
CSASLVVTDTQYF
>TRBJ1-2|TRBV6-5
CASRKTGAGGYGYTF
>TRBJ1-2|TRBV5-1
CASSLNRGLGEGYTF
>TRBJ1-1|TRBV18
CASSPPGQGEAFF
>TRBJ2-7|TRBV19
CASSADRGRIDEQYF
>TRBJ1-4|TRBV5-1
CASTLTAGNEKLFF
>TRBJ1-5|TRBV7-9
CASSLSGEGQPQHF
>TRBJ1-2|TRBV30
CAWTRTGRPYTF
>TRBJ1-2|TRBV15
CATSRESTGYYGYTF
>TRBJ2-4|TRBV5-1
CASSRGGSSGGAGSKNIQYF
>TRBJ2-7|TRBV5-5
CASSEIGTRSYEQYF
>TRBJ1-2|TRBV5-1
CASSRIGVEGYTF
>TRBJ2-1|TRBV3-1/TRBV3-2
CASSGVAGGLANEQFF
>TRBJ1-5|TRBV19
CASSPGTTNQPQHF
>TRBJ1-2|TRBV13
CASSLEGQGPGYTF
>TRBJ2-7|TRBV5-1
CASSGRDRDYEQYF
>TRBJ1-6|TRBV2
CASNTGTGSPLHF
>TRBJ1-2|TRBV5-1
CASSYTPNYGYTF
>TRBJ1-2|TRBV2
CASSLQNNYGYTF
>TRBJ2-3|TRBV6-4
CASSEVAGASTDTQYF
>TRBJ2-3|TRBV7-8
CASTPGVRGATDTQYF
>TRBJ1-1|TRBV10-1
CASSVKETEAFF
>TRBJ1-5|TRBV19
CASRTLGYSNQPQHF
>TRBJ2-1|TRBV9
CASSVSGGVTERQFF
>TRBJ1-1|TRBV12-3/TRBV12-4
CASSFPRRAFF